This TCR beta chain was captured in a study of response to subunit inactivated influenza vaccine. This clonotype was counted between two and nine times. Its antigen is still unknown. One entry per CDR3 protein, called by TCRdb with MiXCR from the RT-PCR reads. The repertoire has over 750,000 distinct CDR3 sequences, roughly 20% of them found once; the top ten carry 9.5% to 13%. This CDR3 has 13 residues. Germline trimming cut 8 bases from V and 5 bases from J; bases unmatched to any gene: 6. Germline CDR1 is MDHEN and CDR2 is SYDVKM. The study's findings and limits: Authors suggested that a seasonal influenza vaccination recruits few new T cells each time.

Specimen: PBMCs from blood, collected about 5 days after vaccination. The chain links TRBV28 to TRBJ2-7; TRBD1 agrees at 10 bases. The receptor was isolated from a man aged 50-60 years who received an inactivated influenza vaccine. The CDR3 spells CASGGTGDHEQYF. CDR3 DNA: TGTGCCAGCGGAGGGACAGGGGACCACGAGCAGTACTTC.